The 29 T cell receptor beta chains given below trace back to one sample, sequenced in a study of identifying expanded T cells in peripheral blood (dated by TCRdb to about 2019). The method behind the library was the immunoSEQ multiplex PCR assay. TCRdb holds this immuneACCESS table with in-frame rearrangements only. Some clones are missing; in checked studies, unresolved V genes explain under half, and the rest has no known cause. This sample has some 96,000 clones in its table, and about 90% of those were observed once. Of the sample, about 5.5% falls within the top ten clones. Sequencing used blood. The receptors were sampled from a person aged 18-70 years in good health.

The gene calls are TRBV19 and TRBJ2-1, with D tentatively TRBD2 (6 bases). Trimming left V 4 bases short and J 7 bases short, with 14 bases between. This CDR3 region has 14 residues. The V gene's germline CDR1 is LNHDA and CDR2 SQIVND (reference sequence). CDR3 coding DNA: TGTGCCAGTAGTACCCAGGTTGGGGGGAATGAGCAGTTCTTC. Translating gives CASSTQVGGNEQFF.

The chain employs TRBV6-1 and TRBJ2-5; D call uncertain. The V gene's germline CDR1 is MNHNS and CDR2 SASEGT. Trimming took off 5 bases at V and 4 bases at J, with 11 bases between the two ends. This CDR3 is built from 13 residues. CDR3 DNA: TGTGCCAGCAGTCTGGTCGGACGAGAGACCCAGTACTTC. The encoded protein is CASSLVGRETQYF.

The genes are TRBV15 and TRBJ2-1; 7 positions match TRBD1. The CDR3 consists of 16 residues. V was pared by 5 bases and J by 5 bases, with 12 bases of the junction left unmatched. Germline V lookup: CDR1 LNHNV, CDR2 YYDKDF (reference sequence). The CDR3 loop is CATSSYRGGADNEQFF. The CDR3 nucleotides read TGTGCCACCAGCTCCTACAGAGGGGGCGCAGACAATGAGCAGTTCTTC.

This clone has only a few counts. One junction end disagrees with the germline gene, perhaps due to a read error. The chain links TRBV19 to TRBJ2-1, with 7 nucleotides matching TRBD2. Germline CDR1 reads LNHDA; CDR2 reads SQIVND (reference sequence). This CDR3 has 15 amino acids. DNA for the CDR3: TGTGCCAGTAGTCTAGACGGGACTACCTACAATGAGCAGTTCTTC. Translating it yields CASSLDGTTYNEQFF.

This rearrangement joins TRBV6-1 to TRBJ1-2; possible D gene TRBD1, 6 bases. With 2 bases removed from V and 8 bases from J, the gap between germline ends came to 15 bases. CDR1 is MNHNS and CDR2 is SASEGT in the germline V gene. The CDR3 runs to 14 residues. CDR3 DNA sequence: TGTGCCAGCAGTGAATGGGCCTGGGGGCAAGGCTACACCTTC. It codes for CASSEWAWGQGYTF.

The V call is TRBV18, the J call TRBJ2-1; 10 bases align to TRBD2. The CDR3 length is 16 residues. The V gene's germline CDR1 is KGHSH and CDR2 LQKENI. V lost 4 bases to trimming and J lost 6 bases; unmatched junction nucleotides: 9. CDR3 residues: CASSLSSGLAANEQFF. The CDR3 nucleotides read TGTGCCAGCTCACTATCTTCCGGACTAGCGGCCAATGAGCAGTTCTTC. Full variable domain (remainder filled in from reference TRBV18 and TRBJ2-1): NAGVMQNPRHLVRRRGQEARLRCSPMKGHSHVYWYRQLPEEGLKFMVYLQKENIIDESGMPKERFSAEFPKEGPSILRIQQVVRGDSAAYFCASSLSSGLAANEQFFGPGTRLTVL.

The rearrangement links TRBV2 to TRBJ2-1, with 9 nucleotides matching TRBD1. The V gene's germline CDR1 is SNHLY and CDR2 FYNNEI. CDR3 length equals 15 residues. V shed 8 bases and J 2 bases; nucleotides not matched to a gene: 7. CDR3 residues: CASPLRDRAYNEQFF. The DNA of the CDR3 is TGTGCCAGCCCACTCCGGGACAGGGCCTACAATGAGCAGTTCTTC.

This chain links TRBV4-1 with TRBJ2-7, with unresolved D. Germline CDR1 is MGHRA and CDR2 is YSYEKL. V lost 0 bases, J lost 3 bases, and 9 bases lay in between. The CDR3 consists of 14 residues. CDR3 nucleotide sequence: TGCGCCAGCAGCCAAGATCGAAGGTTCTACGAGCAGTACTTC. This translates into CASSQDRRFYEQYF.

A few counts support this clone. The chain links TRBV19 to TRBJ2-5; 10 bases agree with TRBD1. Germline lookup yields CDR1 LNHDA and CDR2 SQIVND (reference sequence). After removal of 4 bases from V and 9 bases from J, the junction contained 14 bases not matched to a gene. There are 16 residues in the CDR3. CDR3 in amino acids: CASSTNPRDRGGSQYF. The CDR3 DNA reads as TGTGCCAGTAGTACGAACCCCCGGGACAGGGGTGGGTCCCAGTACTTC.

The CDR3 protein is CASSLQGASNQPQHF. CDR3 DNA sequence: TGTGCCAGCAGTTTACAGGGGGCTAGCAATCAGCCCCAGCATTTT. V usage is TRBV6-1 and J usage is TRBJ1-5; 9 nucleotides agree with TRBD1. V shed 5 bases, J shed 0 bases, and the junction held 2 bases outside the gene matches. This CDR3 has 15 residues. In germline, CDR1 is MNHNS, CDR2 SASEGT.

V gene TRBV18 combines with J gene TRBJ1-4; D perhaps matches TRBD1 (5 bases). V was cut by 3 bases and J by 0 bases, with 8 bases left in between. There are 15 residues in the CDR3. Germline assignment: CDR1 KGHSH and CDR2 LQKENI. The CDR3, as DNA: TGTGCCAGCTCACCCGACAGTGCAACTAATGAAAAACTGTTTTTT. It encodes CASSPDSATNEKLFF. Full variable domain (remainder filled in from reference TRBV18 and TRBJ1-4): NAGVMQNPRHLVRRRGQEARLRCSPMKGHSHVYWYRQLPEEGLKFMVYLQKENIIDESGMPKERFSAEFPKEGPSILRIQQVVRGDSAAYFCASSPDSATNEKLFFGSGTQLSVL.

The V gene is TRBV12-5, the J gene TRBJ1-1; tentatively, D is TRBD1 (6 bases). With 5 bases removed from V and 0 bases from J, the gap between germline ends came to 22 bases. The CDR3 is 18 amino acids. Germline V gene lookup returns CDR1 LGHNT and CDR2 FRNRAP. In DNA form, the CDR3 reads TGTGCTAGTGGTCCTGGAGGGGGGGCCCCGATTATGAACACTGAAGCTTTCTTT. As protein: CASGPGGGAPIMNTEAFF.

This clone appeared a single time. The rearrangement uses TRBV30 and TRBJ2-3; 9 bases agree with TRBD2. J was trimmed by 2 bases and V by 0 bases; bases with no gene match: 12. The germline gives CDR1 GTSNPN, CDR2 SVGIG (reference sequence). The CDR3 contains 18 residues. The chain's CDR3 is CAWSVPGIAGAHTDTQYF. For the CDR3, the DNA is TGTGCCTGGAGTGTACCGGGAATAGCGGGGGCCCACACAGATACGCAGTATTTT. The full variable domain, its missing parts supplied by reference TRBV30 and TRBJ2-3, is SQTIHQWPATLVQPVGSPLSLECTVEGTSNPNLYWYRQAAGRGLQLLFYSVGIGQISSEVPQNLSASRPQDRQFILSSKKLLLSDSGFYLCAWSVPGIAGAHTDTQYFGPGTRLTVL.

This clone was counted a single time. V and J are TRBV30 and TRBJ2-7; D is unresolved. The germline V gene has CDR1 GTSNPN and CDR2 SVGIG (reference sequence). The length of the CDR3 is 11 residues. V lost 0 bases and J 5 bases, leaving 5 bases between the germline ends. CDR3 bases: TGTGCCTGGAGTGTAAGGGACGAGCAGTACTTC. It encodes CAWSVRDEQYF.

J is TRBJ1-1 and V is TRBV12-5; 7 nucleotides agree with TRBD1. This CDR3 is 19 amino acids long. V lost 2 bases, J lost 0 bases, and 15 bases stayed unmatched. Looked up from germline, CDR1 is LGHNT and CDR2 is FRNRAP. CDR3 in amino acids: CASGLWIYRDSPMNTEAFF. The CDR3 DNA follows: TGTGCTAGTGGTTTGTGGATATACCGGGACAGCCCAATGAACACTGAAGCTTTCTTT.

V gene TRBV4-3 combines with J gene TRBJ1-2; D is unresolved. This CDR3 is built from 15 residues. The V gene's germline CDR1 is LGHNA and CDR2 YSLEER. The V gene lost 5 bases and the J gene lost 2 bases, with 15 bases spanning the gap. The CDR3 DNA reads TGCGCCAGCAGCGAAGTACGCAGCGGCAACTATGGCTACACCTTC. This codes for CASSEVRSGNYGYTF.

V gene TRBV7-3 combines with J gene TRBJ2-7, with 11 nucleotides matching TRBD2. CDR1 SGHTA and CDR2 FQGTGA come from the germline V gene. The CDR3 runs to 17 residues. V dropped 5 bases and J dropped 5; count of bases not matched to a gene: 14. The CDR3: CASSRGVLRLAGNEQYF. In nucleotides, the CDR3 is TGTGCCAGCAGCCGAGGGGTTTTACGACTAGCGGGGAACGAGCAGTACTTC.

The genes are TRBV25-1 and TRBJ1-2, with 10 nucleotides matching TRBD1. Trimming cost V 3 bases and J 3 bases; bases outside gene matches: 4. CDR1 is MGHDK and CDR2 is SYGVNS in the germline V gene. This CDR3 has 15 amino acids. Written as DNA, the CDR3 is TGTGCCAGCAGTGATCTCGGGACAGGGGACTATGGCTACACCTTC. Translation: CASSDLGTGDYGYTF.

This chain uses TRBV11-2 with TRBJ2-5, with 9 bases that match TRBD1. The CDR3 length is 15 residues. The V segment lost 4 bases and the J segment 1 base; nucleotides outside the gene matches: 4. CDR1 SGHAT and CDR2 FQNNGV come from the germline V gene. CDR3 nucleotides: TGTGCCAGCAGCTCGTACAGGGGGCCCCAAGAGACCCAGTACTTC. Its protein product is CASSSYRGPQETQYF.

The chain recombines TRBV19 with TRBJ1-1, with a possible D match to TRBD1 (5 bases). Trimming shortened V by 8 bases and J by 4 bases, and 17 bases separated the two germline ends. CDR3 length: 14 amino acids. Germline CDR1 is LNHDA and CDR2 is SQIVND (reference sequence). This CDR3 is CASGAAPGVTEAFF. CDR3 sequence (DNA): TGTGCCAGTGGGGCAGCTCCTGGAGTCACTGAAGCTTTCTTT. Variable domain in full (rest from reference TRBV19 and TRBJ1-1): DGGITQSPKYLFRKEGQNVTLSCEQNLNHDAMYWYRQDPGQGLRLIYYSQIVNDFQKGDIAEGYSVSREKKESFPLTVTSAQKNPTAFYLCASGAAPGVTEAFFGQGTRLTVV.

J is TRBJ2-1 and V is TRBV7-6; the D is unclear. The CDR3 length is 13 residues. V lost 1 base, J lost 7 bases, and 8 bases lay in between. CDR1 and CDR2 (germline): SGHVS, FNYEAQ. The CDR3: CASSLGNMNEQFF. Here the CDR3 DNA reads TGTGCCAGCAGCTTAGGGAACATGAATGAGCAGTTCTTC.

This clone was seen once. In DNA, the CDR3 is TGTGCCAGTGGTTTACAAGCCCGGGACAGGGTTTATGGCTACACCTTC. Its protein is CASGLQARDRVYGYTF. V and J are TRBV19 and TRBJ1-2; TRBD1 agrees at 9 bases. The CDR3 covers 16 residues. The ends lost 8 bases at V and 5 bases at J; junction bases unmatched: 15. Germline CDR1 is LNHDA and CDR2 is SQIVND (reference sequence).

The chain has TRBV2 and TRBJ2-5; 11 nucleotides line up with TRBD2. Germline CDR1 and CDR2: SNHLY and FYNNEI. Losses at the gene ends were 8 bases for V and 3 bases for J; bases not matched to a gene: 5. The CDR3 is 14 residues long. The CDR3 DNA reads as TGTGCCAGCGGTCTAGCGGGGGGCGAAGAGACCCAGTACTTC. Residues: CASGLAGGEETQYF. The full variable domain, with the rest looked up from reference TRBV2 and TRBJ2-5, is EPEVTQTPSHQVTQMGQEVILRCVPISNHLYFYWYRQILGQKVEFLVSFYNNEISEKSEIFDDQFSVERPDGSNFTLKIRSTKLEDSAMYFCASGLAGGEETQYFGPGTRLLVL.

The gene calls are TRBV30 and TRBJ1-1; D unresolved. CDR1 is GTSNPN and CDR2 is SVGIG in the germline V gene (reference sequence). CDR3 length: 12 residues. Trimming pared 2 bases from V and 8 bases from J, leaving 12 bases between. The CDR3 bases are TGTGCCTGGAGTAGGCAAACTTACGAAGCTTTCTTT. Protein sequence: CAWSRQTYEAFF. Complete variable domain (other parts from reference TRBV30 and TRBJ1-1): SQTIHQWPATLVQPVGSPLSLECTVEGTSNPNLYWYRQAAGRGLQLLFYSVGIGQISSEVPQNLSASRPQDRQFILSSKKLLLSDSGFYLCAWSRQTYEAFFGQGTRLTVV.

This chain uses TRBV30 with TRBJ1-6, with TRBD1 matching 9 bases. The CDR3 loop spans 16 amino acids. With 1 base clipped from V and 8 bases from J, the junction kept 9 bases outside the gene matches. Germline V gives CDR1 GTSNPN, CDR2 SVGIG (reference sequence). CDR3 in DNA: TGTGCCTGGAGTGGGACAGGGGCGGGCTTTGATTCACCCCTCCACTTT. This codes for CAWSGTGAGFDSPLHF.

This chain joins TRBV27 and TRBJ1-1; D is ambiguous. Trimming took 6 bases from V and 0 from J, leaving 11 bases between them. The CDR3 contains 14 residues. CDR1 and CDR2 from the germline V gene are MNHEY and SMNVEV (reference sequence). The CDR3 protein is CASRRASMNTEAFF. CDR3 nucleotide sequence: TGTGCCAGCAGGCGAGCGTCCATGAACACTGAAGCTTTCTTT.

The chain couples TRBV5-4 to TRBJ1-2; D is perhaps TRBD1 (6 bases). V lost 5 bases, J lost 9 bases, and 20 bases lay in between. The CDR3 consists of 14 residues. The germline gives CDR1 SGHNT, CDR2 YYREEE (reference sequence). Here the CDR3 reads CASRATGSPHSYTF. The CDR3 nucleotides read TGTGCCAGCAGGGCTACAGGGTCCCCTCATAGCTACACCTTC.

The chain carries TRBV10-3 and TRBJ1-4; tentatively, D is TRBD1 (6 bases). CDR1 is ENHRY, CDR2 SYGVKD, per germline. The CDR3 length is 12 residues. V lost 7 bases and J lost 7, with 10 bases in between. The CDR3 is CAIMDSGEKLFF. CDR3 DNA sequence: TGTGCCATCATGGACAGTGGTGAAAAACTGTTTTTT.

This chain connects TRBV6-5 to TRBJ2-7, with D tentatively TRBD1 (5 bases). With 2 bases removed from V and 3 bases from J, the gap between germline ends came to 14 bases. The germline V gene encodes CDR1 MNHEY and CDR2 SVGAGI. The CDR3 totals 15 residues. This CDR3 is CASSYDAGAVYEQYF. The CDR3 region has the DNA TGTGCCAGCAGTTACGACGCTGGGGCGGTCTACGAGCAGTACTTC.